These 3 T cell receptor beta chains share one sample of origin, sequenced in a study of long-term antiretroviral therapy in people with HIV. Researchers report immunoSEQ v3.0 was run at survey level. Here immunoSEQ multiplex PCR was the method, and the copy in TCRdb shows in-frame clones only, minus some. The repertoire has 20,000 or so clones, roughly 84% of them found once; the top ten carry nearly 8%. Specimen: unsorted PBMCs, collected 0.9 years after starting antiretroviral therapy. These TCRs come from a young man with HIV.

The chain joins TRBV6-5 to TRBJ1-2; weak D call: TRBD1 (5 bases). The CDR3 is 13 residues long. The V gene's germline CDR1 is MNHEY and CDR2 SVGAGI. V was clipped by 6 bases and J by 3 bases, with 11 bases between them. The CDR3 here is CASRLRVDYGYTF. CDR3 DNA sequence: TGTGCCAGCAGACTCAGGGTAGACTATGGCTACACCTTC.

This chain connects TRBV5-1 to TRBJ1-1; D is uncertain. Looked up from germline, CDR1 is SGHRS and CDR2 is YFSETQ. Trimming stripped 1 base from V and 4 bases from J, with 14 bases between. CDR3 length: 15 amino acids. As DNA, the CDR3 is TGCGCCAGCAGCTTGTCCGGTCCTTGGGGCACTGAAGCTTTCTTT. It encodes CASSLSGPWGTEAFF.

The gene calls are TRBV5-1 and TRBJ1-2; TRBD1 might be the D (5 bases). This CDR3 region has 14 residues. The germline V gene encodes CDR1 SGHRS and CDR2 YFSETQ. The germline V and J ends were trimmed by 0 bases and 4 bases, with 10 bases remaining between them. The CDR3 protein is CASSLDGGGYGYTF. The CDR3 DNA reads as TGCGCCAGCAGCTTGGATGGGGGGGGCTATGGCTACACCTTC.